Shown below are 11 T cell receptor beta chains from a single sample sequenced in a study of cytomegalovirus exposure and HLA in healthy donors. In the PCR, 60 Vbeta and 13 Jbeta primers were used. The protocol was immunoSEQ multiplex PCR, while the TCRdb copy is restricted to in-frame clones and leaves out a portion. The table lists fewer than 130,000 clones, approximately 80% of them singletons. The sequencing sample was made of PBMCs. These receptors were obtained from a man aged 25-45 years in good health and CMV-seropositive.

The CDR3: CASSFGEDQPQHF. The CDR3 DNA follows: TGTGCCAGCAGCTTTGGGGAGGACCAGCCCCAGCATTTT. The chain carries TRBV7-8 and TRBJ1-5; unclear D gene. The CDR3 length is 13 residues. V was cut by 3 bases and J by 7 bases, with 10 bases left in between. CDR1 and CDR2 from the germline V gene are SGHVS and FQNEAQ.

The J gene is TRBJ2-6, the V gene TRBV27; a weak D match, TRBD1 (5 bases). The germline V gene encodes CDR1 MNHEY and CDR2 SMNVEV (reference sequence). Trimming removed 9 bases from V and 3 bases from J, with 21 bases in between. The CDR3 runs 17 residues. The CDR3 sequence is CARGPRPVLGGANVLTF. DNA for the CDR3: TGTGCCAGGGGGCCGAGGCCAGTCCTCGGTGGGGCCAACGTCCTGACTTTC.

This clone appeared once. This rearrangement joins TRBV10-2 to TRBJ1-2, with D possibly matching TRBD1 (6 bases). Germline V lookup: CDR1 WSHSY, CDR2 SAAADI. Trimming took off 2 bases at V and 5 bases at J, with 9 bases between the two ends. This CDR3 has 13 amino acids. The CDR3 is CASSEVQGYGYTF. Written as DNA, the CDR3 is TGCGCCAGCAGTGAGGTCCAGGGGTATGGCTACACCTTC.

DNA for the CDR3: TGTGCCTGGAGTCCGACAGGGCTAGGACGTGAAAAACTGTTTTTT. This encodes CAWSPTGLGREKLFF. The rearrangement links TRBV30 to TRBJ1-4; 7 nucleotides match TRBD1. The CDR3 sequence is 15 residues long. Trimming at V came to 2 bases and at J to 7 bases, leaving 10 bases not matched to a gene. The germline V gene encodes CDR1 GTSNPN and CDR2 SVGIG (reference sequence).

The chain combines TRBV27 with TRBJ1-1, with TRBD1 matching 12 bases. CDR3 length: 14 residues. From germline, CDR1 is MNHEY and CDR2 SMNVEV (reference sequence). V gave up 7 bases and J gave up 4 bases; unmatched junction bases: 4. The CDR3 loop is CASTRGQGATEAFF. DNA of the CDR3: TGTGCCAGCACCCGGGGACAGGGGGCCACTGAAGCTTTCTTT.

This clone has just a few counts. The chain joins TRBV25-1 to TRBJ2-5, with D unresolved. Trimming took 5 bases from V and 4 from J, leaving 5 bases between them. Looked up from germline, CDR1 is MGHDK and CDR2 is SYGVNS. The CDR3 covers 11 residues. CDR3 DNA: TGTGCCAGCAGTCTCAGAGAGACCCAGTACTTC. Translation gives CASSLRETQYF. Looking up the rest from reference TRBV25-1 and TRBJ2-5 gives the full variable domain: EADIYQTPRYLVIGTGKKITLECSQTMGHDKMYWYQQDPGMELHLIHYSYGVNSTEKGDLSSESTVSRIRTEHFPLTLESARPSHTSQYLCASSLRETQYFGPGTRLLVL.

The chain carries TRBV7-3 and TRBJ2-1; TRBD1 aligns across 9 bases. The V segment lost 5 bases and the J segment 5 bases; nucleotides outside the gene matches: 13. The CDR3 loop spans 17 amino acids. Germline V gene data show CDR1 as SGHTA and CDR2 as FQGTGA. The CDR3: CASSVGTGIPGDNEQFF. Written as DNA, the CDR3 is TGTGCCAGCAGCGTAGGGACAGGGATCCCCGGGGACAATGAGCAGTTCTTC.

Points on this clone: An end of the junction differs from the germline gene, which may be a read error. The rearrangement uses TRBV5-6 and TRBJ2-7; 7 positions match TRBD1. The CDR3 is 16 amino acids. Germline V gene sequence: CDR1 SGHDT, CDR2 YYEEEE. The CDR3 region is CASTLGTRDSPNEQYF. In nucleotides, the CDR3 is TGTGCCAGCACCTTGGGAACCCGGGACAGTCCCAACGAGCAGTACTTC.

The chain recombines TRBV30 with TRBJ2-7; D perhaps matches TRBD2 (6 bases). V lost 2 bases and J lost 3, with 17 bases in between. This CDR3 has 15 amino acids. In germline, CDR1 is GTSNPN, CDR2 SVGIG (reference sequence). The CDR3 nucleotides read TGTGCCTGGAGTTCTGGTGGTAGCGGAGGCTACGAGCAGTACTTC. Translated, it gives CAWSSGGSGGYEQYF.

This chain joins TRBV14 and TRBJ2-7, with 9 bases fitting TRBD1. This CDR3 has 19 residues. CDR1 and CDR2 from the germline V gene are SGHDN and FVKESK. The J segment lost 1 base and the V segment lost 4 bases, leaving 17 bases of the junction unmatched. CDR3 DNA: TGTGCCAGCAGCCCCATCGACTCCCTATGGGGGACAGGGTCCTACGAGCAGTACTTC. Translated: CASSPIDSLWGTGSYEQYF.

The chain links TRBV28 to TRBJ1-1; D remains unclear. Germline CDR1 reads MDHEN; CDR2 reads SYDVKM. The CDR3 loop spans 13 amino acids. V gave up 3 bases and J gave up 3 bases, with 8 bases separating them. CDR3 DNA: TGTGCCAGCAGTTTTCACGGGGACACTGAAGCTTTCTTT. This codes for CASSFHGDTEAFF. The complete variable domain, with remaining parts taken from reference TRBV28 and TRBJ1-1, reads DVKVTQSSRYLVKRTGEKVFLECVQDMDHENMFWYRQDPGLGLRLIYFSYDVKMKEKGDIPEGYSVSREKKERFSLILESASTNQTSMYLCASSFHGDTEAFFGQGTRLTVV.